The entry that follows covers one T cell receptor beta chain sequence. Its antigen remains unidentified. At one end the junction does not follow the germline gene, possibly because of a read error. The CDR3 has 16 amino acids. Germline CDR1 is SSHAT and CDR2 is FNYEAQ (reference sequence). This entry comes from a study of identical twins. Study results and caveats: Modelling underestimated the level of out-of-frame TCR alpha sharing observed in monozygotic twins. Surplus twin overlap in beta out-of-frame sequences was less pronounced.

TCRdb analysed the 5' RACE reads with MiXCR anew, one entry per CDR3 protein. The table records approximately 1.8 million distinct CDR3 sequences, about 30% of them present only once. The receptor comes from a newborn girl in good health. Sequenced sample: cord blood. The chain joins TRBV7-7 to TRBJ1-4; unclear D gene. The CDR3 sequence is CASSHNPPGLGEKLFF. The CDR3 DNA reads TGTGCTAGCAGCCACAATCCTCCTGGCCTGGGGGAAAAACTGTTTTTT.